The 23 T cell receptor beta chains reported below all come from one sample, sequenced in a study of CD8 T cells in ankylosing spondylitis. MiXCR, applied by TCRdb to the 5' RACE reads, yields one record per CDR3 protein. The repertoire includes 200,000 or so distinct CDR3 sequences, under 30% of them detected once, and just over 6.5% sits in the top ten. Sequencing was performed on blood, either unsorted or a sorted T cell fraction (not recorded which). The receptors were sampled from a male donor with ankylosing spondylitis or in good health (not recorded which).

This clonotype was found many times. J is TRBJ2-7 and V is TRBV7-8; 11 nucleotides align to TRBD2. The germline V gene has CDR1 SGHVS and CDR2 FQNEAQ. This CDR3 comprises 17 residues. Trimming cost V 5 bases and J 3 bases; bases outside gene matches: 12. The CDR3: CASSPNSGTSGRYEQYF. The CDR3 DNA reads TGTGCCAGCAGCCCTAATTCCGGGACTAGCGGCCGCTACGAGCAGTACTTC.

This clonotype occurred a few times. The rearrangement joins TRBV20-1 to TRBJ2-5, with D perhaps being TRBD1 or TRBD2 (7 bases each). The CDR3 covers 16 residues. CDR1 is DFQATT and CDR2 is SNEGSKA in the germline V gene (reference sequence). Trimming shortened V by 1 base and J by 3 bases, and 18 bases separated the two germline ends. CDR3 sequence reads: CSARVRGGALKETQYF. The CDR3 DNA sequence: TGCAGTGCTAGAGTCAGGGGGGGCGCCCTGAAAGAGACCCAGTACTTC.

Ten or more counts support this clonotype. The rearrangement joins TRBV7-6 to TRBJ2-1, with TRBD2 identical over 13 bases. The CDR3 totals 15 residues. Germline CDR1 reads SGHVS; CDR2 reads FNYEAQ. Germline trimming cut 8 bases from V and 8 bases from J; bases unmatched to any gene: 9. This CDR3 reads CASSRTSGSSYEQFF. The CDR3 DNA is TGTGCCAGCTCACGGACTAGCGGGAGTTCCTATGAGCAGTTCTTC.

This clonotype was seen only once. The chain carries TRBV7-2 and TRBJ2-6; no clear D. CDR1 is SGHTA, CDR2 FQGNSA, per germline. The germline V and J ends were trimmed by 0 bases and 4 bases, with 4 bases remaining between them. The CDR3 is 14 residues long. The CDR3 DNA sequence: TGTGCCAGCAGCTTAGCGCGGGGGGCCAACGTCCTGACTTTC. This codes for CASSLARGANVLTF. Full variable domain (remainder filled in from reference TRBV7-2 and TRBJ2-6): GAGVSQSPSNKVTEKGKDVELRCDPISGHTALYWYRQSLGQGLEFLIYFQGNSAPDKSGLPSDRFSAERTGGSVSTLTIQRTQQEDSAVYLCASSLARGANVLTFGAGSRLTVL.

The V gene is TRBV5-6, the J gene TRBJ1-6; D is ambiguous. Trimming took off 4 bases at V and 7 bases at J, with 9 bases between the two ends. The germline CDR1 and CDR2 sequences are SGHDT and YYEEEE. This CDR3 is built from 13 residues. This CDR3 reads CASSANLNSPLHF. For the CDR3, the DNA is TGTGCCAGCAGCGCTAACCTCAATTCACCCCTCCACTTT.

The V call is TRBV6-1, the J call TRBJ2-7; 8 positions match TRBD1. This CDR3 comprises 14 residues. Looked up from germline, CDR1 is MNHNS and CDR2 is SASEGT. V trimming: 6 bases; J trimming: 2 bases; junction bases outside the gene matches: 6. DNA of the CDR3: TGTGCCAGCAGAAGGGGACAGGAACCCTACGAGCAGTACTTC. It encodes CASRRGQEPYEQYF.

This clonotype has ten or more counts. The chain employs TRBV29-1 and TRBJ2-1, with a possible D match to TRBD2 (6 bases). Germline V lookup: CDR1 SQVTM, CDR2 ANQGSEA. V was clipped by 4 bases and J by 6 bases, with 16 bases between them. The length of the CDR3 is 14 residues. Here the CDR3 reads CSVASRRGFNEQFF. For the CDR3, the DNA is TGCAGCGTTGCCTCTAGGCGGGGATTCAATGAGCAGTTCTTC.

This clonotype was seen repeatedly, ten times or more. V and J are TRBV15 and TRBJ2-1, with 8 bases matching TRBD2. V gave up 9 bases and J gave up 6 bases; unmatched junction bases: 13. CDR3 length equals 15 residues. Germline CDR1 and CDR2: LNHNV and YYDKDF (reference sequence). The CDR3 DNA is TGTGCCACATTGGGTTCCCGGGAGGGCCCCAATGAGCAGTTCTTC. This translates into CATLGSREGPNEQFF.

This clonotype has only a few counts. The chain couples TRBV20-1 to TRBJ2-1, with 8 bases aligning to TRBD2. With 1 base clipped from V and 4 bases from J, the junction kept 6 bases outside the gene matches. The germline V gene encodes CDR1 DFQATT and CDR2 SNEGSKA (reference sequence). The CDR3 totals 15 residues. The CDR3 sequence is CSARALREGYNEQFF. The CDR3 DNA reads as TGCAGTGCTAGAGCCCTCCGGGAGGGTTACAATGAGCAGTTCTTC.

This clonotype was seen repeatedly, ten times or more. The chain combines TRBV5-1 with TRBJ1-1, with no clear D. This CDR3 contains 13 residues. V lost 4 bases to trimming and J lost 1 base, with 8 bases between them. Per the germline V gene, CDR1 is SGHRS and CDR2 is YFSETQ. The CDR3 bases are TGCGCCAGCAGCCAACATGGGAACACTGAAGCTTTCTTT. As protein: CASSQHGNTEAFF.

This clonotype was counted many times. The genes are TRBV5-1 and TRBJ2-7; either TRBD1 or TRBD2 may supply D (5 bases each). CDR1 and CDR2 from the germline V gene are SGHRS and YFSETQ. This CDR3 contains 15 residues. With 0 bases removed from V and 5 bases from J, the gap between germline ends came to 15 bases. Here the CDR3 reads CASSLAGAPGNEQYF. For the CDR3, the DNA is TGCGCCAGCAGCTTGGCCGGGGCTCCCGGGAACGAGCAGTACTTC.

The chain couples TRBV4-3 to TRBJ2-1; 11 nucleotides align to TRBD2. This CDR3 region has 19 residues. Looked up from germline, CDR1 is LGHNA and CDR2 is YSLEER. The J segment lost 0 bases and the V segment lost 2 bases, leaving 9 bases of the junction unmatched. CDR3 amino acids: CASSQKLAGVKYSYNEQFF. CDR3 DNA sequence: TGCGCCAGCAGCCAAAAACTAGCGGGAGTGAAGTACTCCTACAATGAGCAGTTCTTC.

This clonotype was seen many times. The chain employs TRBV7-6 and TRBJ2-1; TRBD2 is a possible D gene (6 bases). With 6 bases removed from V and 7 bases from J, the gap between germline ends came to 16 bases. Germline CDR1 is SGHVS and CDR2 is FNYEAQ. The CDR3 contains 14 residues. CDR3 bases: TGTGCCAGCAGTATTGGCGGGGTACAAAATGAGCAGTTCTTC. It translates to CASSIGGVQNEQFF. Using reference TRBV7-6 and TRBJ2-1 for the parts outside the CDR3, the full variable domain is GAGVSQSPRYKVTKRGQDVALRCDPISGHVSLYWYRQALGQGPEFLTYFNYEAQQDKSGLPNDRFSAERPEGSISTLTIQRTEQRDSAMYRCASSIGGVQNEQFFGPGTRLTVL.

This clonotype was counted ten times or more. The V and J genes are TRBV4-2 and TRBJ2-6; 9 bases fit TRBD2. With V trimmed by 3 bases and J by 1 base, 7 bases remained unmatched. The CDR3 runs 18 residues. The germline gives CDR1 LGHNA, CDR2 YNFKEQ. Here the CDR3 reads CASSHLAGITSGANVLTF. CDR3 nucleotide sequence: TGTGCCAGCAGCCATCTAGCGGGAATTACTTCTGGGGCCAACGTCCTGACTTTC.

In its sample, this clonotype was seen a few times. This chain links TRBV7-9 with TRBJ2-5; a possible D gene is TRBD2 (5 bases). CDR3 length: 15 amino acids. The V gene's germline CDR1 is SEHNR and CDR2 FQNEAQ (reference sequence). The V gene lost 1 base and the J gene lost 2 bases, with 11 bases spanning the gap. CDR3 sequence reads: CASSLVGEFQETQYF. CDR3 in DNA: TGTGCCAGCAGCTTAGTCGGGGAGTTTCAAGAGACCCAGTACTTC. The entire variable domain, with the rest obtained from reference TRBV7-9 and TRBJ2-5, is as follows: DTGVSQNPRHKITKRGQNVTFRCDPISEHNRLYWYRQTLGQGPEFLTYFQNEAQLEKSRLLSDRFSAERPKGSFSTLEIQRTEQGDSAMYLCASSLVGEFQETQYFGPGTRLLVL.

The chain employs TRBV20-1 and TRBJ1-6; D unclear. The CDR3 consists of 13 residues. Germline CDR1 and CDR2: DFQATT and SNEGSKA (reference sequence). Trimming removed 6 bases from V and 8 bases from J, with 14 bases in between. The CDR3 sequence is CSALHRKDSPLHF. The CDR3, as DNA: TGCAGTGCCTTACATAGAAAGGATTCACCCCTCCACTTT.

Only a few counts were recorded for this clonotype. The chain uses TRBV7-2 and TRBJ2-2; 9 bases are shared with TRBD1. The CDR3 spans 15 residues. Germline V lookup: CDR1 SGHTA, CDR2 FQGNSA. V was pared by 1 base and J by 6 bases, with 3 bases of the junction left unmatched. The CDR3 spells CASSLVGTGPGELFF. The CDR3 nucleotides are TGTGCCAGCAGCTTAGTAGGGACAGGGCCCGGGGAGCTGTTTTTT.

At least ten counts were recorded for this clonotype. V is TRBV5-1 and J is TRBJ2-1, with D uncertain. In germline, CDR1 is SGHRS, CDR2 YFSETQ. Trimming took 2 bases from V and 0 from J, leaving 12 bases between them. The CDR3 extends over 16 amino acids. The chain's CDR3 is CASSFPTVSSYNEQFF. The CDR3 DNA reads TGCGCCAGCAGCTTTCCGACTGTAAGCTCCTACAATGAGCAGTTCTTC.

The sample holds many counts of this clonotype. V is TRBV20-1 and J is TRBJ2-2; the D gene is possibly TRBD2 (6 bases). Germline CDR1 DFQATT, CDR2 SNEGSKA (reference sequence). This CDR3 spans 13 amino acids. With 5 bases removed from V and 4 bases from J, the gap between germline ends came to 11 bases. CDR3 sequence: CSAVVSGTGELFF. CDR3 DNA: TGCAGTGCTGTGGTTAGCGGCACCGGGGAGCTGTTTTTT.

The chain is built from TRBV6-1 and TRBJ2-7, with D possibly matching TRBD1 (6 bases). Trimming removed 4 bases from V and 6 bases from J, with 22 bases in between. CDR3 size: 16 residues. Germline V gene sequence: CDR1 MNHNS, CDR2 SASEGT. The CDR3 sequence: CASSVPQGILGSEQYF. CDR3 in DNA: TGTGCCAGCAGTGTACCTCAGGGGATATTAGGATCCGAGCAGTACTTC.

This clonotype was counted at least ten times. This chain links TRBV5-1 with TRBJ2-3, with TRBD1 matching over 9 bases. This CDR3 contains 15 residues. The germline V gene has CDR1 SGHRS and CDR2 YFSETQ. V was clipped by 4 bases and J by 4 bases; unmatched bases: 7. The CDR3 here is CASSGGQGGSDTQYF. The CDR3 nucleotides read TGCGCCAGCAGCGGGGGACAGGGAGGGTCAGATACGCAGTATTTT.

This rearrangement joins TRBV12-3 or TRBV12-4 to TRBJ2-1; possible D gene TRBD2, 5 bases. V was shortened by 7 bases and J by 3 bases, with 13 bases between the two germline ends. The CDR3 loop spans 14 amino acids. The CDR3 DNA sequence: TGTGCCAGCACGCTCACGGGGAACTACAATGAGCAGTTCTTC. It translates to CASTLTGNYNEQFF.

This clonotype was observed a handful of times. This rearrangement joins TRBV24-1 to TRBJ2-1; D ambiguous. This CDR3 is 16 amino acids long. Germline V gene sequence: CDR1 KGHDR, CDR2 SFDVKD. V was shortened by 7 bases and J by 2 bases, with 17 bases between the two germline ends. The CDR3 DNA sequence: TGTGCCACCAGCAGCGAAGGGTACGCCGCCTACAATGAGCAGTTCTTC. Amino acid sequence: CATSSEGYAAYNEQFF.